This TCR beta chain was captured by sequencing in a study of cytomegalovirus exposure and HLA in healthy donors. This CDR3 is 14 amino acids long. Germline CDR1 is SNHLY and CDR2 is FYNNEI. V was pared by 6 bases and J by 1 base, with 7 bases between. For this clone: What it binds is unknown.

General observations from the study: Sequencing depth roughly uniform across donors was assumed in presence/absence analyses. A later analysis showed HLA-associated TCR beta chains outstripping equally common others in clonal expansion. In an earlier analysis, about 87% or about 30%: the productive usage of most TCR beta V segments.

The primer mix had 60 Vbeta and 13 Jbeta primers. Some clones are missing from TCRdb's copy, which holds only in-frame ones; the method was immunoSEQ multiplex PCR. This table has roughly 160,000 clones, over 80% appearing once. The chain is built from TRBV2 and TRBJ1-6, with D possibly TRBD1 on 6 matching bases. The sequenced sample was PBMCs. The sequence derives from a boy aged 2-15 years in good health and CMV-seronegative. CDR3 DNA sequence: TGTGCCAGCAGAGGACAGTCCTATAATTCACCCCTCCACTTT. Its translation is CASRGQSYNSPLHF.